These 13 T cell receptor beta chains were all obtained from the same sample, sequenced in a study of neurological immune-mediated disorders. TCRdb re-analysed the 5' RACE reads in MiXCR, keeping a single row per CDR3 protein. The data contain around 70,000 distinct CDR3 sequences, approximately 5% of them singletons. Material: PBMCs. Receptor source: a woman in her 70s with multiple sclerosis.

At least ten counts were recorded for this clonotype. The rearrangement links TRBV20-1 to TRBJ1-1; no firm D call. Germline V gene sequence: CDR1 DFQATT, CDR2 SNEGSKA (reference sequence). V dropped 0 bases and J dropped 1 base, with 6 bases sitting between them. This CDR3 contains 13 residues. This CDR3 reads CSARDLRNTEAFF. CDR3 coding DNA: TGCAGTGCTAGAGATCTGCGGAACACTGAAGCTTTCTTT.

This clonotype has at least ten counts. The chain employs TRBV5-6 and TRBJ2-7; D gene ambiguous. The CDR3 runs to 15 residues. Germline CDR1 is SGHDT and CDR2 is YYEEEE. V was pared by 4 bases and J by 5 bases, with 19 bases between. CDR3 residues: CASSLPGPHVNEQYF. Written as DNA, the CDR3 is TGTGCCAGCAGCCTGCCGGGTCCCCACGTAAACGAGCAGTACTTC.

This clonotype was counted only a few times. The chain recombines TRBV10-3 with TRBJ2-2; 8 bases line up with TRBD1. The CDR3 totals 16 residues. V was clipped by 2 bases and J by 0 bases; unmatched bases: 2. Germline V gene data show CDR1 as ENHRY and CDR2 as SYGVKD. The CDR3 sequence: CAISEGQGSNTGELFF. The CDR3 region has the DNA TGTGCCATCAGTGAGGGACAGGGTTCGAACACCGGGGAGCTGTTTTTT.

This clonotype occurred a few times. CDR3: CSVDVNTEAFF. Here the CDR3 DNA reads TGCAGCGTTGACGTGAACACTGAAGCTTTCTTT. V usage is TRBV29-1 and J usage is TRBJ1-1; D is unresolved. The germline V and J ends were trimmed by 3 bases and 0 bases, with 2 bases remaining between them. CDR1 is SQVTM and CDR2 is ANQGSEA in the germline V gene. The CDR3 contains 11 residues.

This clonotype was detected many times. The J gene is TRBJ2-3, the V gene TRBV20-1, with D tentatively TRBD1 or TRBD2 (5 bases each). V was clipped by 5 bases and J by 0 bases, with 9 bases between them. The CDR3 extends over 13 amino acids. Germline lookup yields CDR1 DFQATT and CDR2 SNEGSKA (reference sequence). The CDR3 bases are TGCAGTGCTGACAGCGGAAGCACAGATACGCAGTATTTT. Translating it yields CSADSGSTDTQYF.

This clonotype has a count of ten or more. The rearrangement links TRBV18 to TRBJ1-1, with no clear D. Per the germline V gene, CDR1 is KGHSH and CDR2 is LQKENI. The CDR3 is 14 amino acids. Deletions cut 0 bases from V and 10 bases from J, with 15 bases between. As DNA, the CDR3 is TGTGCCAGCTCACCACCGAGCGGAAATCGGTTAGCTTTCTTT. Encoded protein: CASSPPSGNRLAFF.

Many counts were recorded for this clonotype. The rearrangement joins TRBV20-1 to TRBJ2-5; possibly TRBD2 for D (6 bases). The V end lost 6 bases, the J end lost 2 bases, and 10 bases lay between the germline ends. This CDR3 is built from 12 residues. Germline V gives CDR1 DFQATT, CDR2 SNEGSKA (reference sequence). The CDR3 reads CSAASAQETQYF. The CDR3 nucleotides are TGCAGTGCCGCTAGCGCTCAAGAGACCCAGTACTTC.

This clonotype has a count of ten or more. The rearrangement joins TRBV9 to TRBJ2-3; D not resolved. CDR3 length: 14 amino acids. The V end lost 0 bases, the J end lost 6 bases, and 11 bases lay between the germline ends. CDR1 SGDLS and CDR2 YYNGEE come from the germline V gene. Here the CDR3 reads CASSVGSPGDTQYF. The CDR3 DNA is TGTGCCAGCAGCGTAGGTTCCCCGGGTGATACGCAGTATTTT. The variable domain in full, completed from reference TRBV9 and TRBJ2-3, reads DSGVTQTPKHLITATGQRVTLRCSPRSGDLSVYWYQQSLDQGLQFLIQYYNGEERAKGNILERFSAQQFPDLHSELNLSSLELGDSALYFCASSVGSPGDTQYFGPGTRLTVL.

This clonotype came up many times. This chain connects TRBV29-1 to TRBJ2-1; tentatively, D is TRBD2 (6 bases). Per germline, CDR1 SQVTM and CDR2 ANQGSEA. The CDR3 is 14 residues long. With 5 bases removed from V and 1 base from J, the gap between germline ends came to 12 bases. The CDR3 sequence is CSVRLERSYNEQFF. The CDR3 nucleotides read TGCAGCGTTAGACTAGAAAGGTCCTACAATGAGCAGTTCTTC.

This clonotype was counted many times. The chain recombines TRBV20-1 with TRBJ1-3, with D perhaps matching TRBD1 (5 bases). This CDR3 has 16 amino acids. The germline V gene encodes CDR1 DFQATT and CDR2 SNEGSKA (reference sequence). The germline V and J ends were trimmed by 0 bases and 4 bases, with 16 bases remaining between them. Here the CDR3 reads CSARETGAGRGNTIYF. CDR3 DNA: TGCAGTGCTAGAGAAACCGGGGCAGGGCGAGGAAACACCATATATTTT.

Ten or more counts support this clonotype. This chain uses TRBV6-2 or TRBV6-3 with TRBJ2-5; a weak D match, TRBD1 (5 bases). Trimming pared 2 bases from V and 7 bases from J, leaving 11 bases between. Germline loops: CDR1 MNHEY, CDR2 SVGEGT. This CDR3 contains 13 residues. CDR3 loop: CASSYQGPATQYF. In DNA, the CDR3 is TGTGCCAGCAGTTACCAGGGTCCGGCGACCCAGTACTTC.

This clonotype has ten or more counts. This sequence joins TRBV7-2 and TRBJ1-6; D call uncertain. The CDR3 covers 14 residues. Trimming left V 7 bases short and J 6 bases short, with 13 bases between. The germline V gene has CDR1 SGHTA and CDR2 FQGNSA. The CDR3 region has the DNA TGTGCCAGCACCCTGATAGGGTCTAATTCACCCCTCCACTTT. It encodes CASTLIGSNSPLHF.

The J gene is TRBJ1-5, the V gene TRBV7-2; 7 nucleotides agree with TRBD1. This CDR3 spans 13 amino acids. With V trimmed by 5 bases and J by 4 bases, 2 bases remained unmatched. Germline values: CDR1 SGHTA, CDR2 FQGNSA. CDR3 loop: CASSMGQNQPQHF. CDR3 nucleotide sequence: TGTGCCAGCAGCATGGGACAGAATCAGCCCCAGCATTTT.